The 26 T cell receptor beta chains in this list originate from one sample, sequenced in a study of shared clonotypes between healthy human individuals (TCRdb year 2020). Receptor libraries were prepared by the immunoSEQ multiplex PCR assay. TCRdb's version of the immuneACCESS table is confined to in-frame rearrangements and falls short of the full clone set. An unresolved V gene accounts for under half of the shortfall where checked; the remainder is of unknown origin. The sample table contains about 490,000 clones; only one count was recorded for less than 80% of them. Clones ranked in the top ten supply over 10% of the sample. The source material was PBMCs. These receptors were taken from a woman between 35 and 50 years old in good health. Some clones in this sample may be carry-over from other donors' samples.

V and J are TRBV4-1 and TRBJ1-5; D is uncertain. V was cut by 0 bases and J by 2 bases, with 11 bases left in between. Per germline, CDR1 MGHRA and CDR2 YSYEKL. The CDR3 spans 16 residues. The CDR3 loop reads CASSQDPLLRNQPQHF. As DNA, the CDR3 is TGCGCCAGCAGCCAAGACCCCCTACTTCGCAATCAGCCCCAGCATTTT.

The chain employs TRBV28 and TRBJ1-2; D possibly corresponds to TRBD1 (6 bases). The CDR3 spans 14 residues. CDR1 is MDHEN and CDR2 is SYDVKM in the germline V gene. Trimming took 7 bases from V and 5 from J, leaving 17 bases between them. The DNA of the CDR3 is TGTGCCAGCACTCTCGGACAGAGGGGATATGGCTACACCTTC. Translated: CASTLGQRGYGYTF.

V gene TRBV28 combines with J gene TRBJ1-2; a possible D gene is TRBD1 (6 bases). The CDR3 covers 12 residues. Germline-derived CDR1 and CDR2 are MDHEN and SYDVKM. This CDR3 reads CAGGATDYGYTF. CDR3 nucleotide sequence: TGTGCAGGGGGGGCTACGGACTATGGCTACACCTTC.

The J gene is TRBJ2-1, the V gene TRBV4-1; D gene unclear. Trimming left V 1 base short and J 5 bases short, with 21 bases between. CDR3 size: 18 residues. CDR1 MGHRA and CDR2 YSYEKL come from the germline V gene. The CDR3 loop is CASSQAAQVVRANNEQFF. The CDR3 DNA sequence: TGCGCCAGCAGCCAAGCAGCTCAGGTGGTAAGGGCCAACAATGAGCAGTTCTTC.

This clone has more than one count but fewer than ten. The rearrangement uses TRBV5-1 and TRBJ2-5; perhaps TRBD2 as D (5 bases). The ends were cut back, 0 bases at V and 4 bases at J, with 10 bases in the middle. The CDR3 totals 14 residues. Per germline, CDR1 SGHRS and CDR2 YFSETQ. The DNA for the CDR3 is TGCGCCAGCAGCTTGGGACTAAACCCAGAGACCCAGTACTTC. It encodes CASSLGLNPETQYF.

CDR3: CASGSDAYGYTF. In DNA form, the CDR3 reads TGTGCCAGCGGTTCAGACGCCTATGGCTACACCTTC. The chain carries TRBV2 and TRBJ1-2; D is uncertain. V was pared by 8 bases and J by 4 bases, with 11 bases between. The CDR3 covers 12 residues. Per germline, CDR1 SNHLY and CDR2 FYNNEI.

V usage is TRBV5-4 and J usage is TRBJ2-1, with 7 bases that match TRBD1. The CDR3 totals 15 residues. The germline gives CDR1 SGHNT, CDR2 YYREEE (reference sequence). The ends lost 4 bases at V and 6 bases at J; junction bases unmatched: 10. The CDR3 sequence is CASSPGGGDGNEQFF. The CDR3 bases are TGTGCCAGCAGCCCAGGGGGTGGCGATGGCAATGAGCAGTTCTTC.

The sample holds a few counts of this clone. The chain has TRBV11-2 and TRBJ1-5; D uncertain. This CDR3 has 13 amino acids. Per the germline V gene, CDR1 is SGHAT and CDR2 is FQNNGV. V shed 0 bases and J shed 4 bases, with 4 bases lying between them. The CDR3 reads CASSLDRNQPQHF. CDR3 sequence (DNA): TGTGCCAGCAGCTTAGATCGGAATCAGCCCCAGCATTTT.

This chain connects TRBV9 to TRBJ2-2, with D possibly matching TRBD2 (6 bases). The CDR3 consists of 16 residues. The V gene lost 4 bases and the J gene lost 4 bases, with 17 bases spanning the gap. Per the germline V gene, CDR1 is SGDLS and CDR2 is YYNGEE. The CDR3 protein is CASSPDYFGGTGELFF. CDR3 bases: TGTGCCAGCAGCCCGGACTACTTCGGCGGCACCGGGGAGCTGTTTTTT. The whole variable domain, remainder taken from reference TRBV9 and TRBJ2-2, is DSGVTQTPKHLITATGQRVTLRCSPRSGDLSVYWYQQSLDQGLQFLIQYYNGEERAKGNILERFSAQQFPDLHSELNLSSLELGDSALYFCASSPDYFGGTGELFFGEGSRLTVL.

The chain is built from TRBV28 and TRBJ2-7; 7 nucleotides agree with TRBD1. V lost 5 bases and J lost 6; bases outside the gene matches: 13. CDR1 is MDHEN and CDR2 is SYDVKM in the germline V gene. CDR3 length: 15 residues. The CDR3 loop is CASSQLGQPGGEQYF. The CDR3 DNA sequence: TGTGCCAGCAGTCAACTGGGACAGCCCGGTGGCGAGCAGTACTTC.

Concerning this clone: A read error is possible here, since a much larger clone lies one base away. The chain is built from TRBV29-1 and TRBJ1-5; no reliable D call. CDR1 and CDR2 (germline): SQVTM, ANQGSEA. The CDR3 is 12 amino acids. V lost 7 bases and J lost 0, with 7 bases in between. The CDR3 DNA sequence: TGCAGCGCGAGACATAGCAATCAGCCCCAGCATTTT. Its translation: CSARHSNQPQHF.

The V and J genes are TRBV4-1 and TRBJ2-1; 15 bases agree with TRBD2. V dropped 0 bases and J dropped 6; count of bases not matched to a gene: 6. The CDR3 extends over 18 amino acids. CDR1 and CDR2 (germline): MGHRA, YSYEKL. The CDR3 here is CASSQDIWTSGRANEQFF. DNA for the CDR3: TGCGCCAGCAGCCAAGATATCTGGACTAGCGGGAGGGCCAATGAGCAGTTCTTC.

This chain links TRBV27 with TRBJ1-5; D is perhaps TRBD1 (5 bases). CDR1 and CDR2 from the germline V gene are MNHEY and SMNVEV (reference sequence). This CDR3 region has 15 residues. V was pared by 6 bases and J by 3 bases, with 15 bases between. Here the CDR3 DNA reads TGTGCCAGCAGGTTACGGGGGGAGTACAATCAGCCCCAGCATTTT. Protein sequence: CASRLRGEYNQPQHF.

Here the CDR3 reads CASSLASGEVQFF. In nucleotides, the CDR3 is TGTGCCAGCAGCTTAGCCTCGGGGGAGGTGCAGTTCTTC. The chain couples TRBV7-2 to TRBJ2-1, with D possibly being TRBD2 (6 bases). The CDR3 spans 13 residues. Germline CDR1 and CDR2: SGHTA and FQGNSA. The germline V and J ends were trimmed by 0 bases and 12 bases, with 12 bases remaining between them.

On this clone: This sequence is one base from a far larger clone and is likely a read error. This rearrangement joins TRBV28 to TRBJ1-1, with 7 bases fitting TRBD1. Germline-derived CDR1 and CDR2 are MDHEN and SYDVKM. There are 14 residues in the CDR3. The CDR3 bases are TGTGCCAGCAGGGTGGGACAGACCAACACTGAAGCTTCCTTT. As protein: CASRVGQTNTEASF. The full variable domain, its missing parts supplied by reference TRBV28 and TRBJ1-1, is DVKVTQSSRYLVKRTGEKVFLECVQDMDHENMFWYRQDPGLGLRLIYFSYDVKMKEKGDIPEGYSVSREKKERFSLILESASTNQTSMYLCASRVGQTNTEASFGQGTRLTVV.

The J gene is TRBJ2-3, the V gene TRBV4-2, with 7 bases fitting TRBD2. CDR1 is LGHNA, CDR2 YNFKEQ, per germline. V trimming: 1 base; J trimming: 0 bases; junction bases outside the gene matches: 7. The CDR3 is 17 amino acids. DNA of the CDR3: TGTGCCAGCAGCCAAGGGTTCACTAGCGTTAGCACAGATACGCAGTATTTT. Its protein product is CASSQGFTSVSTDTQYF.

The CDR3 here is CASSPGHGGDETQYF. CDR3 DNA sequence: TGTGCCAGCAGCCCCGGACATGGAGGTGACGAGACCCAGTACTTC. The chain has TRBV5-4 and TRBJ2-5, with D perhaps matching TRBD1 or TRBD2 (5 bases each). Germline CDR1 SGHNT, CDR2 YYREEE (reference sequence). V was pared by 4 bases and J by 5 bases, with 18 bases between. This CDR3 region has 15 residues.

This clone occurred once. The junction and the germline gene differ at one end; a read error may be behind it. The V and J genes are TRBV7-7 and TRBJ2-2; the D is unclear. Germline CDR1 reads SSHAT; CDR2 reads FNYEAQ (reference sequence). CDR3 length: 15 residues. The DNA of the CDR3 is TGTGCTAGCAGCTTAGACGGCCTTAACACCGGGGAGCTGTTTTTT. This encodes CASSLDGLNTGELFF.

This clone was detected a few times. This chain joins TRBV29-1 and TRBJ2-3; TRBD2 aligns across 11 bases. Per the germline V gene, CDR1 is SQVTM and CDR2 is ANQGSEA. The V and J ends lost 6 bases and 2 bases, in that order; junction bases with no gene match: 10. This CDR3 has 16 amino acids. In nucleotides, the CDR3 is TGCAGCGTCACAGGAGTAGCGGGAGGGTACACAGATACGCAGTATTTT. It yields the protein CSVTGVAGGYTDTQYF.

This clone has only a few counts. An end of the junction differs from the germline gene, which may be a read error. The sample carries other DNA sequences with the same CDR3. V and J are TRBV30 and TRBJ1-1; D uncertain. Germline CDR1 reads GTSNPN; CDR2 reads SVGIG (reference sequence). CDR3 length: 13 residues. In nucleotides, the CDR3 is TGTGCCTGGAGGGGGAATGGAGACACTGAAGCCTTCTTT. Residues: CAWRGNGDTEAFF.

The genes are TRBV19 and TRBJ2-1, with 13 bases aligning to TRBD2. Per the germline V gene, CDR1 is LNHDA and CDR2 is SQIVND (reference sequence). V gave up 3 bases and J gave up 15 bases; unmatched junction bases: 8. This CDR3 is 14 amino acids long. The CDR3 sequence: CASSMGLAGQRRFF. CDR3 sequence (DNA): TGTGCCAGTAGTATGGGACTAGCGGGACAGAGACGGTTCTTC.

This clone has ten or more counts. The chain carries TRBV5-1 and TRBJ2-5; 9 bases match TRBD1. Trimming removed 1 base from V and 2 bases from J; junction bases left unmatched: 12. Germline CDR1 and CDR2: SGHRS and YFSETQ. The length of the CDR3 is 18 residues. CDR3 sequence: CASSLLNNLGTGQETQYF. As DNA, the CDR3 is TGCGCCAGCAGCTTGTTAAACAACCTCGGGACAGGGCAAGAGACCCAGTACTTC.

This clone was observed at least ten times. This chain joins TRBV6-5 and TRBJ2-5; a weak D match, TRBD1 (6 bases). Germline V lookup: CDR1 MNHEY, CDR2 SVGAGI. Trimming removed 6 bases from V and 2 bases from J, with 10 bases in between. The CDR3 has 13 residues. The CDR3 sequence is CASRRTVQETQYF. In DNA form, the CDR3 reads TGTGCCAGCAGAAGGACAGTACAAGAGACCCAGTACTTC.

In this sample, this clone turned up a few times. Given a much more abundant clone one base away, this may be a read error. CDR3 sequence reads: CAGSLLVGEAFF. CDR3 nucleotide sequence: TGTGCCGGCAGCTTATTGGTAGGGGAAGCTTTCTTT. The chain recombines TRBV7-9 with TRBJ1-1, with D uncertain. The CDR3 runs 12 residues. Germline V CDR1 and CDR2: SEHNR, FQNEAQ (reference sequence).

The CDR3 DNA reads TGTGCCAGCAGTTACCCGGACAGTCCCTATGGCTACACCTTC. This translates into CASSYPDSPYGYTF. The genes are TRBV6-6 and TRBJ1-2; D may be TRBD1 (6 bases). The CDR3 is 14 amino acids. In germline, CDR1 is MNHNY, CDR2 SVGAGI (reference sequence). Deletions cut 2 bases from V and 4 bases from J, with 11 bases between.

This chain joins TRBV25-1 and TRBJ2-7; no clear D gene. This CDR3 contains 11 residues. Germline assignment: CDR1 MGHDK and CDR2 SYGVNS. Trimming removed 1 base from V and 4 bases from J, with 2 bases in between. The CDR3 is CASSEFYEQYF. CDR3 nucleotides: TGTGCCAGCAGTGAATTTTACGAGCAGTACTTC.